The 28 T cell receptor beta chains given below trace back to one sample, sequenced in a study of PD-L1 blockade in urothelial cancer. Sequencing was performed with immunoSEQ multiplex PCR; in TCRdb, only in-frame clones are kept and a portion is missing. The data contain 35,000 to 40,000 clones, over 75% of them singletons. The source was PBMCs, collected around atezolizumab (anti-PD-L1) treatment. Receptor source: a man in his 70s with urothelial cancer.

V usage is TRBV5-1 and J usage is TRBJ2-3; D may be TRBD1 (6 bases). V lost 1 base to trimming and J lost 3 bases, with 12 bases between them. Germline V gene lookup returns CDR1 SGHRS and CDR2 YFSETQ. This CDR3 contains 15 residues. The CDR3 here is CASSLSNRETDTQYF. CDR3 in DNA: TGCGCCAGCAGCTTGTCAAACAGGGAAACAGATACGCAGTATTTT.

The J gene is TRBJ1-2, the V gene TRBV7-2; TRBD1 agrees at 9 bases. V shed 5 bases, J shed 4 bases, and the junction held 5 bases outside the gene matches. CDR3 size: 14 residues. Germline-derived CDR1 and CDR2 are SGHTA and FQGNSA. This CDR3 is CASSRNRGLYGYTF. CDR3 nucleotide sequence: TGTGCCAGCAGCCGTAACAGGGGGCTCTATGGCTACACCTTC.

The J gene is TRBJ1-4, the V gene TRBV2; TRBD1 aligns across 7 bases. Germline lookup yields CDR1 SNHLY and CDR2 FYNNEI. With V trimmed by 6 bases and J by 5 bases, 6 bases remained unmatched. The CDR3 has 14 amino acids. Here the CDR3 DNA reads TGTGCCAGCAGGGGGAACAGGGGAAATGAAAAACTGTTTTTT. Amino acids: CASRGNRGNEKLFF.

The genes are TRBV14 and TRBJ1-2; unclear D gene. The germline CDR1 and CDR2 sequences are SGHDN and FVKESK. V was pared by 0 bases and J by 4 bases, with 18 bases between. The length of the CDR3 is 17 residues. For the CDR3, the DNA is TGTGCCAGCAGCCAAGACGAGGGAAATATGAGAGGCTATGGCTACACCTTC. It yields the protein CASSQDEGNMRGYGYTF.

This clone was found once. The sample holds other DNA sequences that translate to the same CDR3. The chain recombines TRBV10-2 with TRBJ2-1; maybe TRBD2 (6 bases). Germline CDR1 WSHSY, CDR2 SAAADI. The CDR3 runs 12 residues. The V and J ends lost 6 bases and 5 bases respectively, with 8 bases between them. CDR3 amino acids: CASRGGDNEQFF. The CDR3 nucleotides are TGCGCCAGCAGGGGCGGGGACAATGAGCAGTTCTTC.

The rearrangement uses TRBV29-1 and TRBJ2-5; 8 nucleotides agree with TRBD1. The CDR3 runs 16 residues. V was clipped by 4 bases and J by 5 bases; unmatched bases: 15. Germline CDR1 SQVTM, CDR2 ANQGSEA. CDR3: CSVVMGGTGRGETQYF. The CDR3 coding sequence is TGCAGCGTTGTGATGGGTGGGACAGGCAGGGGGGAGACCCAGTACTTC.

The chain combines TRBV5-5 with TRBJ2-1; a possible D gene is TRBD1 (6 bases). The CDR3 sequence is 15 residues long. Germline CDR1 and CDR2: SGHKS and YYEKEE (reference sequence). Trimming stripped 5 bases from V and 0 bases from J, with 12 bases between. CDR3 sequence reads: CASRSGQSSYNEQFF. The CDR3 region has the DNA TGTGCCAGCAGATCCGGACAGAGCTCCTACAATGAGCAGTTCTTC.

With regard to this clone: The sample holds other DNA sequences that translate to the same CDR3. The chain has TRBV18 and TRBJ1-2; D uncertain. The CDR3 has 13 amino acids. Trimming shortened V by 2 bases and J by 0 bases, and 4 bases separated the two germline ends. CDR1 is KGHSH and CDR2 is LQKENI in the germline V gene. This chain's CDR3 is CASSPDSNYGYTF. The CDR3 bases are TGTGCCAGCTCACCAGACTCTAACTATGGCTACACCTTC.

This clone was recorded only once. The chain recombines TRBV27 with TRBJ2-7; tentative D call: TRBD1 (6 bases). Germline lookup yields CDR1 MNHEY and CDR2 SMNVEV (reference sequence). The CDR3 covers 14 residues. V was pared by 6 bases and J by 5 bases, with 17 bases between. The CDR3 region is CASRTPGQGDEQYF. CDR3 DNA sequence: TGTGCCAGCAGGACTCCGGGACAAGGGGACGAGCAGTACTTC.

CDR3 nucleotides: TGTGCCAGCAGTCCGGGGGGGGCAGGGACCTACGAGCAGTACTTC. Translation gives CASSPGGAGTYEQYF. The chain is built from TRBV7-2 and TRBJ2-7, with 8 bases identical to TRBD2. V shed 6 bases, J shed 2 bases, and the junction held 9 bases outside the gene matches. The CDR3 covers 15 residues. Per the germline V gene, CDR1 is SGHTA and CDR2 is FQGNSA.

The chain combines TRBV6-6 with TRBJ1-2; D remains ambiguous. Trimming removed 4 bases at V and 0 bases at J, with 15 bases between. The CDR3 sequence is 16 residues long. CDR1 MNHNY and CDR2 SVGAGI come from the germline V gene (reference sequence). The CDR3 DNA sequence: TGTGCCAGCAGTTCCGTTACAGCCAAAGCTAACTATGGCTACACCTTC. Its protein is CASSSVTAKANYGYTF.

V and J are TRBV4-3 and TRBJ2-3; D might be TRBD2 (5 bases). V lost 3 bases to trimming and J lost 3 bases, with 19 bases between them. This CDR3 region has 17 residues. Germline CDR1 reads LGHNA; CDR2 reads YSLEER. CDR3 nucleotide sequence: TGCGCCAGCAGCCACCCCCGACGGGGAAAACTTACAGATACGCAGTATTTT. Its protein product is CASSHPRRGKLTDTQYF.

J is TRBJ1-5 and V is TRBV6-5; tentative D call: TRBD1 (5 bases). This CDR3 region has 13 residues. Germline V gene sequence: CDR1 MNHEY, CDR2 SVGAGI. The V gene lost 8 bases and the J gene lost 7 bases, with 15 bases spanning the gap. CDR3 protein: CASQMGGGQPQHF. The DNA of the CDR3 is TGTGCCAGCCAAATGGGGGGTGGACAGCCCCAGCATTTT.

The rearrangement links TRBV6-1 to TRBJ2-5, with TRBD1 identical over 8 bases. The V gene end was trimmed by 4 bases and the J gene end by 5 bases; junction bases not matched to a gene: 6. Germline lookup yields CDR1 MNHNS and CDR2 SASEGT. This CDR3 contains 14 residues. The CDR3 loop reads CASSVRGQLETQYF. DNA of the CDR3: TGTGCCAGCAGTGTCAGGGGGCAGTTGGAGACCCAGTACTTC.

The rearrangement links TRBV19 to TRBJ1-1; TRBD1 matches at 9 bases. CDR3 length: 16 residues. The trim removed 5 bases at V and 4 bases at J, leaving 11 bases unmatched. Looked up from germline, CDR1 is LNHDA and CDR2 is SQIVND (reference sequence). CDR3 DNA: TGTGCCAGTAGTCCGAGGACAGGGGTAAGAGGCACTGAAGCTTTCTTT. The encoded protein is CASSPRTGVRGTEAFF.

In regard to this clone: Other DNA sequences of this sample code for an identical CDR3. V usage is TRBV5-4 and J usage is TRBJ1-1; tentatively, D is TRBD1 (6 bases). Germline CDR1 and CDR2: SGHNT and YYREEE (reference sequence). V lost 4 bases to trimming and J lost 5 bases, with 15 bases between them. The CDR3 runs 14 residues. CDR3 in amino acids: CASSPGGGETEAFF. DNA of the CDR3: TGTGCCAGCAGCCCGGGAGGGGGGGAGACTGAAGCTTTCTTT.

V usage is TRBV4-2 and J usage is TRBJ2-2, with 13 bases lining up with TRBD2. Germline CDR1 is LGHNA and CDR2 is YNFKEQ. The CDR3 extends over 18 amino acids. Trimming took 0 bases from V and 7 from J; bases not matched to a gene: 8. CDR3 sequence (DNA): TGTGCCAGCAGCCAAGATGAACTAGCGGGAGGGCAAGGCGGGGAGCTGTTTTTT. Amino acid sequence: CASSQDELAGGQGGELFF.

With respect to this clone: At one end, the junction sequence differs from germline, possibly due to a read error. V is TRBV7-2 and J is TRBJ1-5; D is ambiguous. Germline loops: CDR1 SGHTA, CDR2 FQGNSA. CDR3 size: 14 residues. CDR3 bases: TGTGCCAGCAGCCTAGCGTCAAGCCCCCAGCCCCAGCATTTT. This gives the protein CASSLASSPQPQHF.

V gene TRBV29-1 combines with J gene TRBJ2-3, with D possibly matching TRBD1 (5 bases). Germline V gene lookup returns CDR1 SQVTM and CDR2 ANQGSEA. The ends were cut back, 4 bases at V and 0 bases at J, with 14 bases in the middle. CDR3 size: 15 residues. CDR3 in amino acids: CSVGRLGQSTDTQYF. The CDR3, as DNA: TGCAGCGTTGGACGCTTAGGACAAAGCACAGATACGCAGTATTTT.

The chain's CDR3 is CASSPTALGDTIYF. CDR3 bases: TGTGCCAGCTCACCGACAGCCCTTGGGGACACCATATATTTT. The chain carries TRBV18 and TRBJ1-3; perhaps TRBD1 as D (5 bases). This CDR3 spans 14 amino acids. The germline V and J ends were trimmed by 3 bases and 8 bases, with 14 bases remaining between them. In germline, CDR1 is KGHSH, CDR2 LQKENI.

In DNA form, the CDR3 reads TGTGCCAGCAGCTTGGACGGGACATTGTACCAAGAGACCCAGTACTTC. This encodes CASSLDGTLYQETQYF. The chain combines TRBV5-6 with TRBJ2-5; weak D call: TRBD1 (6 bases). CDR3 length: 16 amino acids. Germline-derived CDR1 and CDR2 are SGHDT and YYEEEE. V lost 0 bases to trimming and J lost 0 bases, with 12 bases between them.

V usage is TRBV11-3 and J usage is TRBJ2-1; TRBD2 agrees at 9 bases. This CDR3 has 15 residues. Germline CDR1 and CDR2: SGHNT and YENEEA. The V segment lost 1 base and the J segment 5 bases; nucleotides outside the gene matches: 3. The CDR3 nucleotides are TGTGCCAGCAGCTTAGGGGTAGCGGGAGACAATGAGCAGTTCTTC. This sequence encodes CASSLGVAGDNEQFF.

J is TRBJ1-5 and V is TRBV28; D call uncertain. Germline values: CDR1 MDHEN, CDR2 SYDVKM. V was cut by 6 bases and J by 0 bases, with 3 bases left in between. The CDR3 has 12 residues. The CDR3 sequence: CASRLSNQPQHF. CDR3 DNA sequence: TGTGCCAGCAGACTTAGCAATCAGCCCCAGCATTTT. Drawing the rest from reference TRBV28 and TRBJ1-5, the complete variable domain is DVKVTQSSRYLVKRTGEKVFLECVQDMDHENMFWYRQDPGLGLRLIYFSYDVKMKEKGDIPEGYSVSREKKERFSLILESASTNQTSMYLCASRLSNQPQHFGDGTRLSIL.

This clone was detected only once. The gene calls are TRBV5-1 and TRBJ2-2, with 11 bases identical to TRBD2. The germline V gene has CDR1 SGHRS and CDR2 YFSETQ. Trimming at V came to 4 bases and at J to 2 bases, leaving 10 bases not matched to a gene. The CDR3 is 18 residues long. Here the CDR3 reads CASSPPSLAGVNTGELFF. The CDR3 DNA reads TGCGCCAGCAGCCCTCCTTCACTAGCGGGGGTTAACACCGGGGAGCTGTTTTTT.

In its sample, this clone ranks as medium-sized (0.01 to 0.1%). The V call is TRBV14, the J call TRBJ1-5; no reliable D call. Trimming shortened V by 1 base and J by 6 bases, and 7 bases separated the two germline ends. Germline CDR1 SGHDN, CDR2 FVKESK. The CDR3 has 13 residues. The CDR3 coding sequence is TGTGCCAGCAGCCAAGGTACTCGTCAGCCCCAGCATTTT. It translates to CASSQGTRQPQHF.

This clone occurred a few times. Other DNA sequences of this sample code for an identical CDR3. This rearrangement joins TRBV5-1 to TRBJ2-7, with TRBD2 matching 7 bases. Trimming cost V 0 bases and J 4 bases; bases outside gene matches: 4. The CDR3 spans 14 residues. From germline, CDR1 is SGHRS and CDR2 YFSETQ. The CDR3 DNA reads as TGCGCCAGCAGCTTGGCCGGGGAGGGTTACGAGCAGTACTTC. Protein sequence: CASSLAGEGYEQYF.

By share of the sample, this clone is medium-sized. This rearrangement joins TRBV9 to TRBJ1-1; D is perhaps TRBD1 (5 bases). In germline, CDR1 is SGDLS, CDR2 YYNGEE. The CDR3 has 15 residues. The V end was cut by 3 bases, the J end by 4 bases, with 16 bases between. CDR3: CASSAQGRASTEAFF. The DNA for the CDR3 is TGTGCCAGCAGCGCTCAGGGTCGGGCGAGCACTGAAGCTTTCTTT.

The rearrangement uses TRBV5-1 and TRBJ1-1, with 8 bases aligning to TRBD1. The germline gives CDR1 SGHRS, CDR2 YFSETQ. The CDR3 extends over 16 amino acids. J was trimmed by 0 bases and V by 0 bases; bases with no gene match: 4. The CDR3 sequence: CASSLGDRLLNTEAFF. CDR3 nucleotides: TGCGCCAGCAGCTTGGGGGACAGGTTGTTGAACACTGAAGCTTTCTTT.